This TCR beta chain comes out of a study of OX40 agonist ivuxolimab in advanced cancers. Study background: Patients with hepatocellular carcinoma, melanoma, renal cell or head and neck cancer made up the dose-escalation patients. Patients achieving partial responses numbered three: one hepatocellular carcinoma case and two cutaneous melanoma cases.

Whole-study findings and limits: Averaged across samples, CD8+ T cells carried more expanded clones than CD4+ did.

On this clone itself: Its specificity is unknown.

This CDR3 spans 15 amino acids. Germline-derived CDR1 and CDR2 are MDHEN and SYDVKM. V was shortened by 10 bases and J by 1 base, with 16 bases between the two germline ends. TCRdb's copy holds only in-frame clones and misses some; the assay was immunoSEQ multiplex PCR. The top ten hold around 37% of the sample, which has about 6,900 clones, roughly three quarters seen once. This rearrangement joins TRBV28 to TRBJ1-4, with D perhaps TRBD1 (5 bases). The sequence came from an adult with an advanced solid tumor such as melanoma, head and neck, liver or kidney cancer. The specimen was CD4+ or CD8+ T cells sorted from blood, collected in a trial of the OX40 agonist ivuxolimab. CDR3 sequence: CATETAWETNEKLFF. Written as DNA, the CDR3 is TGTGCCACCGAGACAGCTTGGGAAACTAATGAAAAACTGTTTTTT.